This TCR beta chain stems from a study of T cells after yellow fever vaccination (dated by TCRdb to between 2018 and 2021). Background for the entire study: Libraries from fractions with low cell numbers were prepared with the SMART-Seq v4 Ultra Low Input RNA kit. Two healthy male donors, one aged 18 to 29 and one aged 30 to 40 years, were included in the cohort. Blood samples were taken at several timepoints before and after primary and secondary immunization, and bulk PBMC replicates and cell subsets were isolated. To follow T-cell clones before and after primary and booster YFV17D yellow fever vaccination, bulk TCR alpha and beta repertoires were sequenced over time. Study-wide findings and limitations: Computational filtering was needed because FACS-sorted repertoires could contain abundant contaminating clonotypes from the bulk population. Most clones expanded after primary vaccination were re-detected after the booster (almost 98% of CD4 and about 88% of CD8), suggesting broad memory maintenance. Because only two donors were included in the study, the extent to which the findings can be generalized is limited. The secondary T-cell response was found to be weaker but faster than the primary response, with a peak reached on day 5 rather than on day 15. A small fraction of clonotypes appeared in both the CD4 and CD8 compartments, likely as a result of convergent recombination.

This sample was sequenced with an Illumina NovaSeq 6000. TCR cDNA was made using 5'RACE template switching, a step that added a universal primer site and unique molecular identifiers. Priming of cDNA synthesis was performed from both the TCR alpha and TCR beta constant segments. Library amplification used two PCR steps, and the second PCR step added sample barcodes and sequencing adapters. Libraries were sequenced on Illumina HiSeq 2500 (2x100 bp) or NovaSeq (2x150 bp). The paper's data handling went like this. MIGEC was used to demultiplex reads and collapse the reads into UMI consensus sequences, and MiXCR was used for V(D)J alignment. Vaccine-responding clonotypes were defined with edgeR using replicate PBMC samples, requiring FDR below 0.01 and a log2 fold change above 5 up to day 15. Each bulk clonotype was labeled CD4 or CD8 based on which sequenced repertoire, CD4 or CD8, contained the clonotype at higher abundance. TCRdb reprocessed the public reads (quality trimming at Q25 with fastp, clone calling with MiXCR) and kept in-frame beta chains. Rows with a matching CDR3 protein are joined into one entry that keeps the most common DNA and genes. TCRdb, not the original authors, processed these V and J calls. This sample holds around 310,000 distinct CDR3 sequences; 3% to 4.5% were observed only once. The ten most abundant clones make up approximately 24% of the sample.

Trimming takes 0 bases from V and 0 bases from J, and the germline ends sit 9 bases apart. From the cysteine through the phenylalanine, the CDR3 covers 15 amino acids. The retained sequence is limited to the CDR3, 45 bases, with the frame set at the first base. Per the germline V gene, SGHRS is the CDR1 and YFSETQ is the CDR2. Read against the paper, the sample's treatment or condition label means: live attenuated yellow fever vaccine strain. At every blood-draw timepoint, two biological replicates of bulk PBMCs were collected. A standard Ficoll-Paque protocol was used to isolate PBMCs from peripheral blood. RNA was extracted with TriZol from bulk PBMCs, CD4 and CD8 fractions, and dextramer-positive and dextramer-negative fractions. For this clonotype: Its antigen is still unknown. Base qualities were left out, and no much larger clone turns up one base away.

The rearranged chain carries TRBV5-1 and TRBJ1-1, with the D gene not clear enough to name. The sequenced sample was PBMCs, obtained 5 days after the yellow fever booster vaccination. This receptor was identified in a young man who received the YFV17D yellow fever vaccine. The DNA is as follows: TGCGCCAGCAGCTTGGTTGGGGAAATGAACACTGAAGCTTTCTTT. Translated, this is CASSLVGEMNTEAFF.